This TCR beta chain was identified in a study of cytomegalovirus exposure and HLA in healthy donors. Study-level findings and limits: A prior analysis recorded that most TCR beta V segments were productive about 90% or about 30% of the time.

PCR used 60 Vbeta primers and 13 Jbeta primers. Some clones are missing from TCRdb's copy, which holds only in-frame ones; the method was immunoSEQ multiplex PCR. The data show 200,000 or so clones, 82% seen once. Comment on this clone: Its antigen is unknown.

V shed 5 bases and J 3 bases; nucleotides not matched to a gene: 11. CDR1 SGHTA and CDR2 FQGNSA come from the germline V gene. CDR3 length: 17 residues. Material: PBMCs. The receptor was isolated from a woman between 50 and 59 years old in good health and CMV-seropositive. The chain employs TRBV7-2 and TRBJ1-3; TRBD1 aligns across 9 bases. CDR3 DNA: TGTGCCAGCAGCACCCCGGGACAGGGAACGGGTGGAAACACCATATATTTT. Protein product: CASSTPGQGTGGNTIYF.